This T cell receptor beta chain was profiled in a study of CD8 T cells in ankylosing spondylitis. Study results and caveats: Certain motif variants had earlier appeared in reactive arthritis synovial fluid and blood.

Library preparation for TCR beta used quantitative 5'-RACE with molecular barcodes. TCRdb ran MiXCR on the 5' RACE reads and lists one entry per CDR3 protein. This sample yields some 37,000 distinct CDR3 sequences, of which approximately 5.9% are seen a single time; approximately 12% belongs to the top ten. This clonotype was picked up many times. The target antigen is unknown. The germline V gene encodes CDR1 KGHSH and CDR2 LQKENI. V lost 3 bases and J lost 2, with 13 bases in between. The CDR3 consists of 15 residues. The TCR was taken from a male donor with ankylosing spondylitis or in good health (not recorded which). The gene calls are TRBV18 and TRBJ1-1, with D perhaps TRBD1 (5 bases). Sequenced input: blood, either unsorted or a sorted T cell fraction (not recorded which). CDR3 amino acids: CASSPSVGGNTEAFF. The DNA of the CDR3 is TGTGCCAGCTCACCTTCCGTGGGGGGTAACACTGAAGCTTTCTTT.